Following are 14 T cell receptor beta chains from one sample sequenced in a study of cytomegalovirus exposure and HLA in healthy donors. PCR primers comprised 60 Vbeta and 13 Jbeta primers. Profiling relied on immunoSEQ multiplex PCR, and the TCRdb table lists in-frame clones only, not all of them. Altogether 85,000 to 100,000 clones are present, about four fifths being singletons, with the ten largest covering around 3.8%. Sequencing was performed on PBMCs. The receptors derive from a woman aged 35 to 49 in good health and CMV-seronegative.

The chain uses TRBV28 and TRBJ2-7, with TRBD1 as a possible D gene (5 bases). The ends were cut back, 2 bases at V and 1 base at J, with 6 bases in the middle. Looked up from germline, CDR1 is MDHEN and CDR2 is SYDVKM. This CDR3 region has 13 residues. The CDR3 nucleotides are TGTGCCAGCAGTTTAGGGGCATCCTACGAGCAGTACTTC. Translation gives CASSLGASYEQYF.

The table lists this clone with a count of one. CDR3 loop: CASSPPGDSPLHF. Written as DNA, the CDR3 is TGTGCCAGCAGCCCCCCAGGGGATTCACCCCTCCACTTT. This chain uses TRBV7-9 with TRBJ1-6, with a weak D call TRBD1 (6 bases). Germline assignment: CDR1 SEHNR and CDR2 FQNEAQ (reference sequence). Between the trimmed V and J ends, which lost 5 bases and 8 bases, there was a span of 10 bases. This CDR3 has 13 amino acids.

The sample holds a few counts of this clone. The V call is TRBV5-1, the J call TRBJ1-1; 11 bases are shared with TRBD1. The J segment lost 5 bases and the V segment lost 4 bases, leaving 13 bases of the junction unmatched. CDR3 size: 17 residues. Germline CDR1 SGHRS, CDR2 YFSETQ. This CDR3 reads CASSIEGDRGGGTEAFF. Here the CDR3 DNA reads TGCGCCAGCAGCATTGAGGGGGACAGGGGGGGTGGGACTGAAGCTTTCTTT.

The CDR3 protein is CASGQGVTGELFF. CDR3 nucleotides: TGTGCTAGTGGTCAGGGGGTCACCGGGGAGCTGTTTTTT. V usage is TRBV12-5 and J usage is TRBJ2-2; 7 bases match TRBD1. Losses at the gene ends were 5 bases for V and 4 bases for J; bases not matched to a gene: 1. This CDR3 region has 13 residues. Per the germline V gene, CDR1 is LGHNT and CDR2 is FRNRAP.

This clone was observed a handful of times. This CDR3 is CAWGTGGNQPQHF. For the CDR3, the DNA is TGTGCCTGGGGGACAGGGGGTAATCAGCCCCAGCATTTT. The rearrangement joins TRBV30 to TRBJ1-5; 11 nucleotides agree with TRBD1. The CDR3 covers 13 residues. The germline gives CDR1 GTSNPN, CDR2 SVGIG (reference sequence). V was clipped by 5 bases and J by 4 bases; unmatched bases: 1.

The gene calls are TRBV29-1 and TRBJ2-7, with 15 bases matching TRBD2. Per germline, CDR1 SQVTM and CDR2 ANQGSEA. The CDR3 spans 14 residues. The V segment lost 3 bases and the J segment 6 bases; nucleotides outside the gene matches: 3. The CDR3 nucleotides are TGCAGCGTTGAGAAGGGACTAGCGGGGGGCGAGCAGTACTTC. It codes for CSVEKGLAGGEQYF.

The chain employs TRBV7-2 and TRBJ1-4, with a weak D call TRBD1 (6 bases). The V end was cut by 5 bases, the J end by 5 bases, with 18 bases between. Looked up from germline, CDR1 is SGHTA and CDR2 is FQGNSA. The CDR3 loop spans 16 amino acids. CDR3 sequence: CASSPPAGAGNEKLFF. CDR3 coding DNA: TGTGCCAGCAGCCCCCCTGCGGGGGCGGGGAATGAAAAACTGTTTTTT.

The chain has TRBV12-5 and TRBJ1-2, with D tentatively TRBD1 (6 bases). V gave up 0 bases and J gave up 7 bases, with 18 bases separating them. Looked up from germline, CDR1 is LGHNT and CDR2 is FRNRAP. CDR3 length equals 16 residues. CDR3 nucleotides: TGTGCTAGTGGTTTGGTACCAGGGACACGGAGCGGTGGCTACACCTTC. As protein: CASGLVPGTRSGGYTF. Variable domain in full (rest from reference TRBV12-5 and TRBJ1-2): DARVTQTPRHKVTEMGQEVTMRCQPILGHNTVFWYRQTMMQGLELLAYFRNRAPLDDSGMPKDRFSAEMPDATLATLKIQPSEPRDSAVYFCASGLVPGTRSGGYTFGSGTRLTVV.

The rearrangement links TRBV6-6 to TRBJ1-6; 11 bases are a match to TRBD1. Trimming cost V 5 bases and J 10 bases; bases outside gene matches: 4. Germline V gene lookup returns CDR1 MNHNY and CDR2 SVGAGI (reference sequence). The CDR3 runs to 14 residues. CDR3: CASSEDRGRSPLHF. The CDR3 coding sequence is TGTGCCAGCAGTGAGGACAGGGGGCGATCACCCCTCCACTTT.

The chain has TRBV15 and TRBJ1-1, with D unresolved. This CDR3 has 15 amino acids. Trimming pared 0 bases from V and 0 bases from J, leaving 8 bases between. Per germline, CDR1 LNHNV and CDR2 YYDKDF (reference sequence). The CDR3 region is CATSRDARVNTEAFF. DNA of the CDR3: TGTGCCACCAGCAGAGATGCCCGGGTGAACACTGAAGCTTTCTTT.

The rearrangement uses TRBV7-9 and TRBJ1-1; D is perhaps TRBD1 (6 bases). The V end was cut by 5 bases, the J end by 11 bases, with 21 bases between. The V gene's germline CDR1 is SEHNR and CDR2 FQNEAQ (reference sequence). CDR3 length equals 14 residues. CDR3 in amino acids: CASSPRDKAFLAFF. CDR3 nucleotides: TGTGCCAGCAGCCCACGGGACAAAGCTTTCTTGGCTTTCTTT.

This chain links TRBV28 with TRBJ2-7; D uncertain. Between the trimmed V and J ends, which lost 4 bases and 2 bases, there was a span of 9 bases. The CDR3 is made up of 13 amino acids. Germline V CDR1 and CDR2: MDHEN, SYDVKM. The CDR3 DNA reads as TGTGCCAGCAGTTCTCCACATGCCTACGAGCAGTACTTC. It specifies CASSSPHAYEQYF.

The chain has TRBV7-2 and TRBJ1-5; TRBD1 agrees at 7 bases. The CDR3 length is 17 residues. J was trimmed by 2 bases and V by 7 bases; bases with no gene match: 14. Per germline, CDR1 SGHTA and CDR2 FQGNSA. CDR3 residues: CASNSRYRGYRNQPQHF. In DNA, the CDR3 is TGTGCCAGCAACTCCCGCTACAGGGGATACCGCAATCAGCCCCAGCATTTT.

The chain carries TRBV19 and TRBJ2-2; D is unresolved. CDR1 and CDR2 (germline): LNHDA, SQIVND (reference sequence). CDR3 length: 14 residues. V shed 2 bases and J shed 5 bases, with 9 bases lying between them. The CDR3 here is CASSIMLLTGELFF. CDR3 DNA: TGTGCCAGTAGTATAATGCTATTAACCGGGGAGCTGTTTTTT.